This TCR beta chain is drawn from a study of OX40 agonist ivuxolimab in advanced cancers. Study details: Previous treatment with anti-PD-1, anti-PD-L1 or anti-CTLA-4 therapy was allowed; 40% had received some.

The assay was immunoSEQ multiplex PCR, and TCRdb's table has in-frame clones only and misses some. Of 65,000 to 80,000 clones in the sample, 65% to 90% were seen once. A remark on this clone: Its antigen is not identified.

Study results and caveats: More expanded clones were found, on average, in CD8+ than in CD4+ T cells.

Germline CDR1 and CDR2: MNHNY and SVGAGI (reference sequence). Trimming removed 8 bases at V and 4 bases at J, with 14 bases between. The CDR3 is 13 amino acids. The sequencing used CD4+ or CD8+ T cells sorted from blood, collected in a trial of the OX40 agonist ivuxolimab. This clonotype was sampled from an adult with an advanced solid tumor such as melanoma, head and neck, liver or kidney cancer. The genes are TRBV6-6 and TRBJ1-1; D is ambiguous. This CDR3 reads CASYVGVSTEAFF. CDR3 in DNA: TGTGCCAGCTACGTTGGGGTAAGCACTGAAGCTTTCTTT.